The clone carrying this T cell receptor beta chain was seen repeatedly, ten times or more. The CDR3 sequence is 14 residues long. Germline V gives CDR1 MNHEY, CDR2 SMNVEV (reference sequence). Trimming at V came to 7 bases and at J to 2 bases, leaving 7 bases not matched to a gene. This sample was taken from a study of CD8+CD57+ T cells in acquired aplastic anemia. Patients included in sequencing had previously demonstrated CD8+CD57+ cell expansion by flow cytometry. The TCR beta profiling, which covered VDJ combination and CDR3 sequence, was carried out using genomic DNA as the template. TCRdb itself ran the reads through MiXCR, one entry per CDR3 protein. The sample yields about 98,000 distinct CDR3 sequences, less than 75% seen once.

This chain joins TRBV27 and TRBJ2-7, with 8 bases lining up with TRBD2. This clonotype was obtained from a human donor with aplastic anemia. Sequencing was done on a sample of sorted CD4+, CD8+, or CD8+CD57+ T cells (not recorded which) from PBMCs. The CDR3 loop reads CASMVATSAYEQYF. The CDR3 DNA follows: TGTGCCAGCATGGTAGCGACTAGCGCCTACGAGCAGTACTTC.